This T cell receptor (beta chain) was sequenced during a study of cytomegalovirus exposure and HLA in healthy donors. Study-wide points: Researchers reportedly found TCR beta sequences accurately predicted most subjects' HLA-A and HLA-B alleles.

The PCR had 60 Vbeta and 13 Jbeta primers. Assay: immunoSEQ multiplex PCR; the TCRdb copy retains only in-frame clones and omits some. The sample lists roughly 120,000 clones, 79% occurring once. Worth noting for this clone: The target antigen is unknown.

CDR3 length: 15 residues. V lost 6 bases and J lost 0; bases outside the gene matches: 6. Germline lookup yields CDR1 MNHNY and CDR2 SVGAGI (reference sequence). The receptor was derived from a man aged 18 to 35 in good health and CMV-seronegative. The chain links TRBV6-6 to TRBJ1-2, with 8 bases identical to TRBD1. The sample was PBMCs. In DNA, the CDR3 is TGTGCCAGCAGCCCAGGACAGGGATCTAACTATGGCTACACCTTC. Amino acids: CASSPGQGSNYGYTF.